Listed here are 19 T cell receptor beta chains from one sample, sequenced in a study of blood T cell repertoires in COVID-19. TCRdb's table, derived via immunoSEQ multiplex PCR, lists solely in-frame clones and lacks some. This table holds some 87,000 clones, 81% found once. The source material was peripheral blood. These TCRs come from a human donor in a cohort sampled during active COVID-19.

In this sample, this clone turned up once. The chain carries TRBV19 and TRBJ1-1; TRBD1 matches 7 bases. This CDR3 region has 17 residues. CDR1 is LNHDA and CDR2 is SQIVND in the germline V gene (reference sequence). The V gene end was trimmed by 7 bases and the J gene end by 1 base; junction bases not matched to a gene: 15. This chain's CDR3 is CASTLRTGPSWNTEAFF. CDR3 DNA: TGTGCCAGTACCCTCAGGACAGGCCCAAGCTGGAACACTGAAGCTTTCTTT.

This clone was detected once. The chain is built from TRBV4-3 and TRBJ1-1; 7 nucleotides agree with TRBD1. Germline V lookup: CDR1 LGHNA, CDR2 YSLEER. The CDR3 is 15 amino acids. Trimming took 0 bases from V and 6 from J; bases not matched to a gene: 7. The CDR3 sequence is CASSQEGKGTAEAFF. CDR3 DNA sequence: TGCGCCAGCAGCCAAGAGGGTAAGGGGACAGCTGAAGCTTTCTTT.

The V gene is TRBV11-3, the J gene TRBJ2-1; the match to TRBD1 covers 8 bases. The CDR3 has 14 amino acids. The germline gives CDR1 SGHNT, CDR2 YENEEA. Trimming removed 5 bases from V and 7 bases from J; junction bases left unmatched: 7. The CDR3: CASSRGTGKNEQFF. CDR3 in DNA: TGTGCCAGCAGCCGCGGGACAGGAAAAAATGAGCAGTTCTTC.

Of note for this clone: Other nucleotide sequences in the sample specify the same CDR3. The chain joins TRBV5-4 to TRBJ2-7; D not resolved. This CDR3 is 13 amino acids long. Trimming took 0 bases from V and 3 from J, leaving 7 bases between them. Germline CDR1 SGHNT, CDR2 YYREEE (reference sequence). CDR3 sequence reads: CASSLGQNYEQYF. CDR3 coding DNA: TGTGCCAGCAGCTTGGGGCAGAACTACGAGCAGTACTTC.

This clone was found a few times. The chain has TRBV29-1 and TRBJ2-7; 9 nucleotides match TRBD1. This CDR3 comprises 14 residues. Per the germline V gene, CDR1 is SQVTM and CDR2 is ANQGSEA. J lost 4 bases, V lost 5 bases, and 9 bases had no gene match. The CDR3 coding sequence is TGCAGCGTTAAGGCGGGACAGGGTTGGTACGAGCAGTACTTC. Translated: CSVKAGQGWYEQYF.

The chain recombines TRBV18 with TRBJ1-4; D gene ambiguous. Per the germline V gene, CDR1 is KGHSH and CDR2 is LQKENI. The V and J ends lost 0 bases and 6 bases respectively, with 8 bases between them. CDR3 size: 14 residues. CDR3 DNA sequence: TGTGCCAGCTCACCACCGAACCGGGATGAAAAACTGTTTTTT. It codes for CASSPPNRDEKLFF.

The chain is built from TRBV6-5 and TRBJ1-6; D call uncertain. The CDR3 extends over 15 amino acids. Germline V lookup: CDR1 MNHEY, CDR2 SVGAGI. V was pared by 5 bases and J by 0 bases, with 8 bases between. CDR3 coding DNA: TGTGCCAGCAGTAGAGGGAGCTCCTATAATTCACCCCTCCACTTT. This sequence encodes CASSRGSSYNSPLHF.

This clone showed up just a few times. CDR3 sequence reads: CASSWAGVDTEAFF. The CDR3 DNA reads TGTGCCAGCAGTTGGGCAGGGGTCGACACTGAAGCTTTCTTT. This rearrangement joins TRBV27 to TRBJ1-1, with a tentative D call TRBD1 (6 bases). V lost 4 bases, J lost 3 bases, and 12 bases lay in between. Germline-derived CDR1 and CDR2 are MNHEY and SMNVEV (reference sequence). The CDR3 runs to 14 residues.

The chain links TRBV18 to TRBJ2-2; 8 bases line up with TRBD1. The CDR3 sequence is 14 residues long. The germline V gene has CDR1 KGHSH and CDR2 LQKENI. Trimming at V came to 4 bases and at J to 7 bases, leaving 5 bases not matched to a gene. The CDR3 spells CASSLPGGNGELFF. As DNA, the CDR3 is TGTGCCAGCTCACTGCCAGGGGGCAACGGGGAGCTGTTTTTT.

V usage is TRBV6-5 and J usage is TRBJ2-7; D might be TRBD1 (6 bases). The V gene's germline CDR1 is MNHEY and CDR2 SVGAGI. CDR3 size: 14 residues. V dropped 7 bases and J dropped 3 bases, with 16 bases sitting between them. CDR3 amino acids: CASKRLTGRYEQYF. Written as DNA, the CDR3 is TGTGCCAGCAAACGATTGACAGGACGCTACGAGCAGTACTTC.

The gene calls are TRBV7-2 and TRBJ2-5; a weak D match, TRBD1 (6 bases). V lost 1 base to trimming and J lost 7 bases, with 16 bases between them. Germline assignment: CDR1 SGHTA and CDR2 FQGNSA. The CDR3 is 15 residues long. The chain's CDR3 is CASSLGVGALRTQYF. In DNA form, the CDR3 reads TGTGCCAGCAGCTTAGGGGTGGGGGCCTTAAGGACCCAGTACTTC. Based on the CDR3 plus reference TRBV7-2 and TRBJ2-5, the full variable domain is GAGVSQSPSNKVTEKGKDVELRCDPISGHTALYWYRQSLGQGLEFLIYFQGNSAPDKSGLPSDRFSAERTGGSVSTLTIQRTQQEDSAVYLCASSLGVGALRTQYFGPGTRLLVL.

The chain carries TRBV6-6 and TRBJ2-7; 9 bases align to TRBD1. The germline gives CDR1 MNHNY, CDR2 SVGAGI (reference sequence). J was trimmed by 3 bases and V by 4 bases; bases with no gene match: 4. This CDR3 is 14 amino acids long. The CDR3 reads CASSWGQGGYEQYF. The CDR3 DNA reads as TGTGCCAGCAGTTGGGGACAGGGAGGCTACGAGCAGTACTTC.

This chain connects TRBV30 to TRBJ1-4, with D tentatively TRBD1 (6 bases). CDR3 length: 18 amino acids. V was pared by 2 bases and J by 0 bases, with 19 bases between. CDR1 and CDR2 (germline): GTSNPN, SVGIG (reference sequence). The CDR3 loop reads CAWSQTFRGSTTNEKLFF. DNA for the CDR3: TGTGCCTGGAGTCAAACCTTCAGGGGCAGCACAACTAATGAAAAACTGTTTTTT.

V usage is TRBV19 and J usage is TRBJ1-1; 8 positions agree with TRBD1. Per the germline V gene, CDR1 is LNHDA and CDR2 is SQIVND (reference sequence). The V segment lost 8 bases and the J segment 0 bases; nucleotides outside the gene matches: 8. CDR3 length equals 15 residues. This chain's CDR3 is CASSSGGSLNTEAFF. CDR3 nucleotides: TGTGCCAGTTCCTCAGGGGGCTCCCTGAACACTGAAGCTTTCTTT.

This clone has a single count. This chain connects TRBV15 to TRBJ1-3; D unclear. CDR1 is LNHNV, CDR2 YYDKDF, per germline (reference sequence). Between the trimmed V and J ends, which lost 4 bases and 0 bases, there was a span of 7 bases. The length of the CDR3 is 14 residues. The CDR3 spells CATSTSYSGNTIYF. Written as DNA, the CDR3 is TGTGCCACCAGCACCTCCTACTCTGGAAACACCATATATTTT. Complete variable domain (other parts from reference TRBV15 and TRBJ1-3): DAMVIQNPRYQVTQFGKPVTLSCSQTLNHNVMYWYQQKSSQAPKLLFHYYDKDFNNEADTPDNFQSRRPNTSFCFLDIRSPGLGDTAMYLCATSTSYSGNTIYFGEGSWLTVV.

This chain uses TRBV28 with TRBJ1-2; TRBD1 might be the D (5 bases). Per the germline V gene, CDR1 is MDHEN and CDR2 is SYDVKM. With 5 bases removed from V and 2 bases from J, the gap between germline ends came to 12 bases. The CDR3 spans 14 residues. CDR3 amino acids: CASSQDSLNYGYTF. DNA of the CDR3: TGTGCCAGCAGTCAAGACAGCCTCAACTATGGCTACACCTTC.

The chain uses TRBV29-1 and TRBJ2-5; D ambiguous. The CDR3 extends over 12 amino acids. Trimming left V 6 bases short and J 3 bases short, with 11 bases between. Germline V gene sequence: CDR1 SQVTM, CDR2 ANQGSEA. CDR3 coding DNA: TGCAGCGTCTTGACTGGTGAAGAGACCCAGTACTTC. It translates to CSVLTGEETQYF.

J is TRBJ2-4 and V is TRBV2; 7 bases align to TRBD2. The V segment lost 4 bases and the J segment 5 bases; nucleotides outside the gene matches: 2. The CDR3 runs to 13 residues. Per germline, CDR1 SNHLY and CDR2 FYNNEI. The CDR3 coding sequence is TGTGCCAGCAGTGCGGGACTACAAAACATTCAGTACTTC. The encoded protein is CASSAGLQNIQYF.

A remark on this clone: Other DNA sequences in the sample encode the same CDR3. The chain joins TRBV18 to TRBJ2-1, with 12 nucleotides matching TRBD2. CDR3 length equals 15 residues. Trimming cost V 3 bases and J 3 bases; bases outside gene matches: 0. Germline V gene data show CDR1 as KGHSH and CDR2 as LQKENI. Here the CDR3 DNA reads TGTGCCAGCTCACCGACTAGCGGGGGCTACAATGAGCAGTTCTTC. Translation: CASSPTSGGYNEQFF.